Following are 9 T cell receptor beta chains from one sample sequenced in a study of T cell changes during pregnancy in multiple sclerosis. The method was immunoSEQ multiplex PCR; TCRdb's version includes in-frame clones alone and lacks a portion of them. The sample carries some 28,000 clones, 89% recorded once. The sample in question was CD4+ T cells from peripheral blood mononuclear cells, obtained in the first trimester of pregnancy. The source of these receptors is a female donor in good health, enrolled as a control in a pregnancy study.

The genes are TRBV18 and TRBJ1-3, with 8 bases lining up with TRBD1. This CDR3 region has 16 residues. V lost 5 bases to trimming and J lost 2 bases; unmatched junction nucleotides: 8. Germline V gene lookup returns CDR1 KGHSH and CDR2 LQKENI. CDR3 sequence reads: CASSRTDRAPGNTIYF. Written as DNA, the CDR3 is TGTGCCAGCTCAAGGACGGACAGGGCCCCTGGAAACACCATATATTTT.

V and J are TRBV9 and TRBJ2-3; tentatively, D is TRBD2 (7 bases). The germline CDR1 and CDR2 sequences are SGDLS and YYNGEE. Trimming stripped 0 bases from V and 0 bases from J, with 14 bases between. The length of the CDR3 is 17 residues. Here the CDR3 reads CASSVGGGGGSTDTQYF. In DNA form, the CDR3 reads TGTGCCAGCAGCGTAGGTGGAGGGGGGGGAAGCACAGATACGCAGTATTTT.

J is TRBJ1-2 and V is TRBV5-6, with 11 bases lining up with TRBD1. The CDR3 is 13 amino acids. Germline-derived CDR1 and CDR2 are SGHDT and YYEEEE. V lost 4 bases, J lost 6 bases, and 2 bases stayed unmatched. For the CDR3, the DNA is TGTGCCAGCAGCACGGGACAGGGGGATGGCTACACCTTC. This encodes CASSTGQGDGYTF.

The chain recombines TRBV5-6 with TRBJ2-2; D is perhaps TRBD1 (5 bases). Looked up from germline, CDR1 is SGHDT and CDR2 is YYEEEE. The V and J ends lost 2 bases and 4 bases respectively, with 9 bases between them. The CDR3 sequence is 14 residues long. The DNA for the CDR3 is TGTGCCAGCAGCTTCTTCCAGGGCACCGGGGAGCTGTTTTTT. Translating gives CASSFFQGTGELFF.

V and J are TRBV5-1 and TRBJ2-1; the match to TRBD1 covers 7 bases. Germline values: CDR1 SGHRS, CDR2 YFSETQ. The CDR3 runs to 16 residues. V dropped 3 bases and J dropped 4; count of bases not matched to a gene: 10. The CDR3 nucleotides read TGCGCCAGCAGCTCACAGGGGTTGAGTGCGTACAATGAGCAGTTCTTC. This gives the protein CASSSQGLSAYNEQFF.

J is TRBJ1-2 and V is TRBV18; D unresolved. CDR3 length: 16 amino acids. Germline CDR1 and CDR2: KGHSH and LQKENI. The germline V and J ends were trimmed by 6 bases and 4 bases, with 21 bases remaining between them. The CDR3 loop is CASSPSVEARIYGYTF. Here the CDR3 DNA reads TGTGCCAGCTCGCCATCCGTAGAGGCGAGGATCTATGGCTACACCTTC.

This chain joins TRBV4-3 and TRBJ2-4; D possibly corresponds to TRBD1 (6 bases). Germline V gene sequence: CDR1 LGHNA, CDR2 YSLEER. This CDR3 comprises 18 residues. Trimming left V 2 bases short and J 3 bases short, with 20 bases between. The CDR3 DNA follows: TGCGCCAGCAGCCAAAAACCCTCGGACAGCTTGGGCAAAAACATTCAGTACTTC. It specifies CASSQKPSDSLGKNIQYF.

The chain links TRBV13 to TRBJ2-1, with TRBD2 as a possible D gene (5 bases). The germline V gene has CDR1 PRHDT and CDR2 FYEKMQ (reference sequence). This CDR3 region has 15 residues. V was cut by 3 bases and J by 4 bases, with 13 bases left in between. DNA for the CDR3: TGTGCCAGCAGCTTGGGGAGAAGCAGATACAATGAGCAGTTCTTC. Encoded protein: CASSLGRSRYNEQFF.

The chain joins TRBV28 to TRBJ2-5, with 7 bases fitting TRBD2. Germline V gene sequence: CDR1 MDHEN, CDR2 SYDVKM. This CDR3 is 13 amino acids long. The V gene end was trimmed by 6 bases and the J gene end by 5 bases; junction bases not matched to a gene: 6. The CDR3: CASSLGTTETQYF. The CDR3 bases are TGTGCCAGCAGCCTCGGGACTACGGAGACCCAGTACTTC.